This T cell receptor (beta chain) was captured in a study of Tregs in tolerant kidney transplant recipients. Across the whole study: Recipients received nonmyeloablative bone marrow transplants from related graft donors, with transient mixed chimerism.

From germline, CDR1 is MDHEN and CDR2 SYDVKM. The V and J ends lost 6 bases and 5 bases respectively, with 8 bases between them. This CDR3 has 12 residues. In the case of this clone: Its target is not known.

CD4+CD25+CD127- Tregs, CD4+CD25- non-Tregs, CD4 and CD8 cells were sorted. Clones were read by immunoSEQ multiplex PCR, and TCRdb kept only the in-frame ones, dropping some. The data contain tens of thousands of clones, 70% to 90% of them singletons. Study results and limitations: Some patients' samples used different primers over time, so nucleotide sequences weren't comparable. This study did not directly address biological reproducibility.

This receptor was identified in a human donor who received a combined kidney and bone marrow transplant. Sequenced here: CD4+ T cells from blood, sampled before the transplant. The rearrangement links TRBV28 to TRBJ1-5, with D uncertain. CDR3 DNA: TGTGCCAGCAGGCTACCATATCAGCCCCAGCATTTT. Translated, it gives CASRLPYQPQHF.